The rows below give T cell receptor beta chains drawn from one sample of a study of blood T cell repertoires in COVID-19. Profiling relied on immunoSEQ multiplex PCR, and the TCRdb table lists in-frame clones only, not all of them. Of 250,000 to 300,000 clones in the sample, 84% are singletons; the top ten hold about 4%. The specimen was PBMCs or T cells enriched from blood (not recorded which). These receptor sequences come from a man aged 30 to 45 with acute COVID-19. The CDR3 runs from the conserved cysteine through the conserved F or W. The order of the fields is CDR3 protein, CDR3 DNA, clone size, J gene, V gene, D gene. The D gene is left open where the match is weak. Expanded clones are given a class, and other clones once, few, many or no size at all.

CASSIGTGVSAATQYF,TGTGCCAGCTCAATTGGGACGGGAGTGAGTGCGGCGACCCAGTACTTC,once,TRBJ2-5,TRBV18,-
CASKGQGQNYGYTF,TGCGCCAGCAAAGGACAGGGGCAAAACTATGGCTACACCTTC,-,TRBJ1-2,TRBV5-1,TRBD1
CASSDHSGTGSGRTEAFF,TGTGCCAGCAGCGATCACTCGGGGACAGGGTCGGGAAGGACTGAAGCTTTCTTT,-,TRBJ1-1,TRBV9,TRBD1
CASSSSGQGYNEQFF,TGTGCCAGCAGCTCATCGGGACAGGGCTACAATGAGCAGTTCTTC,-,TRBJ2-1,TRBV7-2,TRBD1
CASSLLGGSGETQYF,TGCGCCAGCAGCTTACTGGGGGGGTCCGGAGAGACCCAGTACTTC,once,TRBJ2-5,TRBV5-1,TRBD2
CASSLGQQMYGYTF,TGTGCCAGCAGCTTAGGACAGCAGATGTATGGCTACACCTTC,-,TRBJ1-2,TRBV7-8,-
CASRGGAGSPLHF,TGTGCCAGCCGGGGGGGGGCCGGTTCACCCCTCCACTTT,-,TRBJ1-6,TRBV30,-
CASSPSGQTNEKLFF,TGTGCCAGCTCACCATCCGGACAGACAAATGAAAAACTGTTTTTT,-,TRBJ1-4,TRBV18,-
CASSTARGNSPLHF,TGTGCCAGCAGTACAGCCCGGGGTAATTCACCCCTCCACTTT,-,TRBJ1-6,TRBV27,-
CASTRMAGELFF,TGTGCCAGCACCAGGATGGCCGGGGAGCTGTTTTTT,-,TRBJ2-2,TRBV9,-
CSVSYGSSYNSPLHF,TGCAGCGTTTCTTATGGGAGCTCCTATAATTCACCCCTCCACTTT,-,TRBJ1-6,TRBV29-1,-
CASSLGLPNEKLFF,TGTGCCAGCAGCTTGGGACTGCCAAATGAAAAACTGTTTTTT,-,TRBJ1-4,TRBV5-1,-
CATGRRGGPTNEKLFF,TGTGCCACCGGCCGGCGAGGAGGCCCAACTAATGAAAAACTGTTTTTT,-,TRBJ1-4,TRBV2,-
CASSQGTGGYTEAFF,TGCGCCAGCAGCCAGGGGACAGGGGGCTACACTGAAGCTTTCTTT,-,TRBJ1-1,TRBV4-1,TRBD1
CSVAGGVGEKLFF,TGCAGCGTTGCAGGGGGCGTAGGGGAAAAACTGTTTTTT,-,TRBJ1-4,TRBV29-1,TRBD1
CASSPELAGLQETQYF,TGTGCCAGCTCACCAGAGCTAGCGGGGCTACAAGAGACCCAGTACTTC,-,TRBJ2-5,TRBV18,TRBD2
CAWSRTSGLYNEQFF,TGTGCCTGGAGTCGTACTAGCGGTCTTTACAATGAGCAGTTCTTC,-,TRBJ2-1,TRBV30,TRBD2
CASSVAGTGYYNEQFF,TGTGCCAGCAGCGTCGCCGGGACAGGGTACTACAATGAGCAGTTCTTC,-,TRBJ2-1,TRBV7-8,TRBD1
CASSQYSPLHF,TGTGCCAGCAGTCAGTACTCACCCCTCCACTTT,-,TRBJ1-6,TRBV6-5,-
CASSSLRETGELFF,TGTGCCAGCAGCTCCCTCCGGGAAACCGGGGAGCTGTTTTTT,-,TRBJ2-2,TRBV7-9,-
CASRWDYQETQYF,TGTGCCAGCAGGTGGGACTATCAAGAGACCCAGTACTTC,-,TRBJ2-5,TRBV11-1,TRBD2
CASSGGGRSTDTQYF,TGTGCCAGCAGCGGCGGGGGGCGTAGCACAGATACGCAGTATTTT,-,TRBJ2-3,TRBV2,TRBD2
CASSESSRSSQYF,TGCGCCAGCAGTGAGTCGTCGAGGTCGTCGCAGTATTTT,-,TRBJ2-3,TRBV10-2,-
CASSLRTGVNEKLFF,TGTGCCAGCAGCTTGAGGACAGGGGTAAATGAAAAACTGTTTTTT,-,TRBJ1-4,TRBV7-2,TRBD1
CASSVAQGSYTEAFF,TGTGCCAGCAGCGTAGCTCAGGGGTCGTACACTGAAGCTTTCTTT,few,TRBJ1-1,TRBV9,-
CASSLATGDRGYTF,TGTGCCAGCTCACTCGCGACAGGGGACAGGGGCTACACCTTC,-,TRBJ1-2,TRBV18,TRBD1